At least ten counts were recorded for the clone carrying this T cell receptor beta chain. Using unique molecular identifiers, the investigators prepared the TCRbeta library. From the PCR reads, TCRdb called clonotypes with MiXCR, one entry per CDR3 protein. The sample holds 230,000 or so distinct CDR3 sequences, 9.7% seen once. The data were taken from a study of T-cell reconstitution after alpha-beta-depleted transplantation in children. In germline, CDR1 is SGHVS, CDR2 FQNEAQ. V lost 6 bases and J 4 bases, leaving 27 bases between the germline ends. The CDR3 is 18 amino acids. The chain uses TRBV7-8 and TRBJ2-5; no clear D gene. The source of this sequence is a human donor who donated a stem cell graft to a child with SCID. The input for sequencing was PBMCs from the stem cell graft donor, taken from the stem cell graft. CDR3 coding DNA: TGTGCCAGCAGACTCTCCCTAATCGACTCACGGGTTACAGAGACCCAGTACTTC. This codes for CASRLSLIDSRVTETQYF.